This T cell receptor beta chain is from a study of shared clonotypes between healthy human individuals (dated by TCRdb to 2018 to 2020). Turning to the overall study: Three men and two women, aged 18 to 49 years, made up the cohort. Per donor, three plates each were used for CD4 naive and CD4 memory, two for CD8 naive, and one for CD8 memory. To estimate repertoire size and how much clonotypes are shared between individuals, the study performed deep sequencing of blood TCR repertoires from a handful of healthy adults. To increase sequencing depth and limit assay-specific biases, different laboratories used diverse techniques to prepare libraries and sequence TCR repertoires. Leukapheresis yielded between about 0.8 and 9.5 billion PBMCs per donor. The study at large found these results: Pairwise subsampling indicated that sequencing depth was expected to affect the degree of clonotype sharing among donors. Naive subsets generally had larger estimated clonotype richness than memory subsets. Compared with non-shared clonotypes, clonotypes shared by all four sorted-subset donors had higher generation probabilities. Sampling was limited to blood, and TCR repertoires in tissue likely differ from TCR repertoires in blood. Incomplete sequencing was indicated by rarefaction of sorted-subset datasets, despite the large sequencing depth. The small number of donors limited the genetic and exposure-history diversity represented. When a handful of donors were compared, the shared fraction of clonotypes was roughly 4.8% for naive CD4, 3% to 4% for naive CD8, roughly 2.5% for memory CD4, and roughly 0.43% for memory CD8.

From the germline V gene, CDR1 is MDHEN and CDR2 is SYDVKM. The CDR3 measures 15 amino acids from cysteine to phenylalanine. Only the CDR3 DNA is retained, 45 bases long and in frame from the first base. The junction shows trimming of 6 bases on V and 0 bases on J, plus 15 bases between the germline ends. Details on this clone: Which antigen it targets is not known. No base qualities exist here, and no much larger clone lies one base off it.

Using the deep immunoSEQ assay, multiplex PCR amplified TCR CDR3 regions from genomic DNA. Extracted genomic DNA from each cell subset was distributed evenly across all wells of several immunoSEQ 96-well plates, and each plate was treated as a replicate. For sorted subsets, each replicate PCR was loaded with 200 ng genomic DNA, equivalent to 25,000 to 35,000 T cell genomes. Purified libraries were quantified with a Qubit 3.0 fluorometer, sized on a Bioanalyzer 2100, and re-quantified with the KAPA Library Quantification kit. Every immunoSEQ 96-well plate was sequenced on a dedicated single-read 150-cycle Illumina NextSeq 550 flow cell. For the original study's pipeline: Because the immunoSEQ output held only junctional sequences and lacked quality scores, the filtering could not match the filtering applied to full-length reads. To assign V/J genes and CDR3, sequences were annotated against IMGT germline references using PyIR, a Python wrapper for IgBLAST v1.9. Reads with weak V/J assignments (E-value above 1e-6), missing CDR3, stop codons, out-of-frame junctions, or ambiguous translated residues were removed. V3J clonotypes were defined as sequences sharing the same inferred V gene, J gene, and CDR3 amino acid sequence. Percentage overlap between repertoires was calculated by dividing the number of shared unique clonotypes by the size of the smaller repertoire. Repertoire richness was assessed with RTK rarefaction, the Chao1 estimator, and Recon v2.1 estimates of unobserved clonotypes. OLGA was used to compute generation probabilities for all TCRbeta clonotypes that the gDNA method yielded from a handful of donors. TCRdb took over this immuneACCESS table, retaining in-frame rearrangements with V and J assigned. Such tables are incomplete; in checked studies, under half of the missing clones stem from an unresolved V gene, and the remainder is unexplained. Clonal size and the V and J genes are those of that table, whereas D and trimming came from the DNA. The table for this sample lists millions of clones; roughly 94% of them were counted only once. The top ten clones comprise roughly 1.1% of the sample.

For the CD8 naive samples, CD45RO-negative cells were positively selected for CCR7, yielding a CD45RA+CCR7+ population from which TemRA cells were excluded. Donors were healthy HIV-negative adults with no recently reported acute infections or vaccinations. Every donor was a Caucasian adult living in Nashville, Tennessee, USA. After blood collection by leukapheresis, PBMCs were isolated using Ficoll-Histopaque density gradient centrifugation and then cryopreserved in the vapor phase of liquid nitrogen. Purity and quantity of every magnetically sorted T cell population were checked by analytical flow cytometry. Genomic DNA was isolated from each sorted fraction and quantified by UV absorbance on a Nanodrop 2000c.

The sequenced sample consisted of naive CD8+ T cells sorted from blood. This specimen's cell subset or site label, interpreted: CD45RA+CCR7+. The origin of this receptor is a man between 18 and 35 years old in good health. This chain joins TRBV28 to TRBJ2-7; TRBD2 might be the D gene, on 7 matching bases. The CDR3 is CASSHGGASSYEQYF. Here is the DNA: TGTGCCAGCAGCCATGGGGGGGCTAGCTCCTACGAGCAGTACTTC.